The entry that follows covers one T cell receptor (beta chain) sequence. The sample comes from a study of blood T cell repertoires in COVID-19. Germline V gives CDR1 LNHDA, CDR2 SQIVND (reference sequence). V was cut by 5 bases and J by 0 bases, with 14 bases left in between. This CDR3 is built from 15 residues. In the authors' workflow: Estimation of nucleated cell counts was performed using reference gene primer amplification. Assay used: immunoSEQ multiplex PCR; TCRdb lists only in-frame clones, some missing. V, J and clone size are those of that table, while D and trimming were read from the DNA. The data show about 46,000 clones, roughly 88% seen once.

The receptor's source is a human donor in a cohort sampled during active COVID-19. The donor label of this sample is uncertain. Sequenced: peripheral blood. The gene calls are TRBV19 and TRBJ2-7, with D maybe TRBD1 (5 bases). The DNA of the CDR3 is TGTGCCAGTAGTCTACAGGCCTATAGCTCCTACGAGCAGTACTTC. It translates to CASSLQAYSSYEQYF. Looking up the rest from reference TRBV19 and TRBJ2-7 gives the full variable domain: DGGITQSPKYLFRKEGQNVTLSCEQNLNHDAMYWYRQDPGQGLRLIYYSQIVNDFQKGDIAEGYSVSREKKESFPLTVTSAQKNPTAFYLCASSLQAYSSYEQYFGPGTRLTVT.